This TCR beta chain was retrieved from a study of blood T cell repertoires in COVID-19. Germline values: CDR1 ENHRY, CDR2 SYGVKD. The CDR3 totals 14 residues. Losses at the gene ends were 7 bases for V and 12 bases for J; bases not matched to a gene: 10. Assay: immunoSEQ multiplex PCR; the TCRdb copy retains only in-frame clones and omits some. The table lists about 360,000 clones, 80% to 90% of them singletons, with approximately 1.9% in the top ten. Sequenced sample: PBMCs or T cells enriched from blood (not recorded which). The rearrangement uses TRBV10-3 and TRBJ1-6; 9 bases agree with TRBD1. The clonotype comes from a man between 35 and 55 years old in a cohort exposed to, infected with or recovered from COVID-19 (not recorded which). The DNA for the CDR3 is TGTGCCATCAAGAACGGGACAGGGCTGGGACCCCTCCACTTT. This sequence encodes CAIKNGTGLGPLHF.